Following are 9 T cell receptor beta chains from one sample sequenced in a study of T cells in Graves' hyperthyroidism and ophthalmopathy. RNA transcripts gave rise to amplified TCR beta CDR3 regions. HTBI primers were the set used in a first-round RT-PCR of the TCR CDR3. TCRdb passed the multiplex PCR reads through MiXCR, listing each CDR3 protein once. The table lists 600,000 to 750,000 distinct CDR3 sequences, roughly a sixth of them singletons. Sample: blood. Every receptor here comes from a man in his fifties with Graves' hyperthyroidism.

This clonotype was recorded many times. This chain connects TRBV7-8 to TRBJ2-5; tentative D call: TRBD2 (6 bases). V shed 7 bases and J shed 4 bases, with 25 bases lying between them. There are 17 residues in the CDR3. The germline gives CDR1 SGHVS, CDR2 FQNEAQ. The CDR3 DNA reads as TGTGCCAGCATCCAAGGGGAAGGAGGGCGGCGGATAGAGACCCAGTACTTC. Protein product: CASIQGEGGRRIETQYF.

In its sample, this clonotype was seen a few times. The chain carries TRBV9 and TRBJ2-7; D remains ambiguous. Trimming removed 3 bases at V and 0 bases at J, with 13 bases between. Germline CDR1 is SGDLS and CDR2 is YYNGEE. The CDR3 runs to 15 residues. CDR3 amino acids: CASSAEVESSYEQYF. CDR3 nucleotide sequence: TGTGCCAGCAGCGCCGAGGTCGAGAGCTCCTACGAGCAGTACTTC.

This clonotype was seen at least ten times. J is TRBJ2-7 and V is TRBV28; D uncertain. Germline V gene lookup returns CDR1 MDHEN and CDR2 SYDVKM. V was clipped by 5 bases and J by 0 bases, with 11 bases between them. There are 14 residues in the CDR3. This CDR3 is CASSLGPPSYEQYF. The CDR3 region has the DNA TGTGCCAGCAGTCTAGGGCCACCCTCCTACGAGCAGTACTTC.

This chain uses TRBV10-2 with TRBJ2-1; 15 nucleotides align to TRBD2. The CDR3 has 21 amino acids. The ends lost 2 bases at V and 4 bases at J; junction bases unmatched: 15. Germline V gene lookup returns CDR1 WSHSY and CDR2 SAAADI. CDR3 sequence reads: CASSEESLRGLAGGAYNEQFF. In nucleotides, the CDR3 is TGCGCCAGCAGTGAGGAAAGTCTCCGGGGACTAGCGGGAGGAGCTTACAATGAGCAGTTCTTC.

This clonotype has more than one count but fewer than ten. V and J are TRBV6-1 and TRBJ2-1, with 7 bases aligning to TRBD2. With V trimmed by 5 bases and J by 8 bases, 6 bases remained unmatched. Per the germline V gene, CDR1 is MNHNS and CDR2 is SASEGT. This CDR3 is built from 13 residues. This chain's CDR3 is CASSSGLVHEQFF. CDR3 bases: TGTGCCAGCAGTTCAGGACTAGTCCATGAGCAGTTCTTC.

The CDR3 here is CASSYNRDYEQYF. The CDR3 bases are TGTGCCAGCAGTTACAACAGGGACTACGAGCAGTACTTC. The chain has TRBV6-6 and TRBJ2-7; a weak D match, TRBD1 (6 bases). The length of the CDR3 is 13 residues. Germline CDR1 and CDR2: MNHNY and SVGAGI (reference sequence). Trimming left V 2 bases short and J 3 bases short, with 8 bases between.

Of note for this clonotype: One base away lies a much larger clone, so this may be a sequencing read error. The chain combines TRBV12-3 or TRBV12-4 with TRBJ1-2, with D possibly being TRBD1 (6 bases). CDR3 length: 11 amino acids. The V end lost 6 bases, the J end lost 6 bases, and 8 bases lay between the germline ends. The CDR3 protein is CASSNRDGYTF. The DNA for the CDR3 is TGTGCCAGCAGCAACAGGGATGGCTACACCTTC.

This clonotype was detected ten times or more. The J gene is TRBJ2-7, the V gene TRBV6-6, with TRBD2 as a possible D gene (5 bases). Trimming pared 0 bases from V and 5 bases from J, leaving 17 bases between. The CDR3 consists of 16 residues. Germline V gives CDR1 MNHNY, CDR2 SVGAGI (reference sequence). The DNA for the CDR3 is TGTGCCAGCAGTTACTCTGGAAGGAGGTATGGGAACGAGCAGTACTTC. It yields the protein CASSYSGRRYGNEQYF.

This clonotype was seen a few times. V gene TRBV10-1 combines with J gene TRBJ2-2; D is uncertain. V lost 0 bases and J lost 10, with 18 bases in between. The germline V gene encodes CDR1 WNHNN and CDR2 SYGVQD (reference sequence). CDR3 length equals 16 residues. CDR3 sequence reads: CASSESGRGAPEELFF. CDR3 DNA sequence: TGCGCCAGCAGTGAGTCCGGGCGCGGAGCACCGGAGGAGCTGTTTTTT.